Below, one T cell receptor beta chain is given with its context. Its specificity is unknown. These data are taken from a study of T cell responses to AZD1222 COVID-19 vaccine. General study points: Scientists sampled the repertoires only once the peak T cell response had passed. Females made up more of the donors, who were largely white British, and clonal diversity may have come out too low. Baseline testing showed seropositivity in only a handful of AZD1222 recipients. Distributed over spike, vaccine-associated CD4 TCRs predominated at 160-218 and 743-854.

Germline assignment: CDR1 SGHRS and CDR2 YFSETQ. The CDR3 loop spans 14 amino acids. Trimming left V 3 bases short and J 1 base short, with 10 bases between. Some clones are missing from TCRdb's copy, which holds only in-frame ones; the method was immunoSEQ multiplex PCR. The sample lists 100,000 to 150,000 clones; approximately 93% were seen once. This chain links TRBV5-1 with TRBJ2-5, with D tentatively TRBD1 or TRBD2 (5 bases each). The sequencing here drew on peripheral blood, taken on day 0 of AZD1222 vaccination. The receptor was isolated from an adult in good health. The CDR3 region is CASSSSGTQETQYF. Written as DNA, the CDR3 is TGCGCCAGCAGCTCGTCTGGGACCCAAGAGACCCAGTACTTC.